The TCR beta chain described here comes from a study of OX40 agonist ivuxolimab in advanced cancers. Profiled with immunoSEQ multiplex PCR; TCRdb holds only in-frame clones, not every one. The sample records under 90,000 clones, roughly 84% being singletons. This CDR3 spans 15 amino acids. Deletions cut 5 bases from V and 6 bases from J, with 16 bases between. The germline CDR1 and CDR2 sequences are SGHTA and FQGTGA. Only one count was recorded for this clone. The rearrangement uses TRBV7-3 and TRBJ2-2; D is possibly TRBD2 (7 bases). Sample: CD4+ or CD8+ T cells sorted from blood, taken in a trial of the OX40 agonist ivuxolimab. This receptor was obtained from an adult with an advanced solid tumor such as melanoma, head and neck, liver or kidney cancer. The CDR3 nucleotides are TGTGCCAGCAGCCCCTGGACGGGGGGCCCCGGGGAGCTGTTTTTT. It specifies CASSPWTGGPGELFF. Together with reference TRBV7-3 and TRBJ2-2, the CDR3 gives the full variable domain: GAGVSQTPSNKVTEKGKYVELRCDPISGHTALYWYRQSLGQGPEFLIYFQGTGAADDSGLPNDRFFAVRPEGSVSTLKIQRTERGDSAVYLCASSPWTGGPGELFFGEGSRLTVL.